Listed below are T cell receptor beta chains from one sample, sequenced in a study of T-cell reconstitution after alpha-beta-depleted transplantation in children. MiXCR, applied by TCRdb to the PCR reads, yields one record per CDR3 protein. The repertoire holds approximately 520,000 distinct CDR3 sequences, with about an eighth as singletons. The starting material was PBMCs, mostly from graft donor cells, obtained 180 days after TCRalphabeta/CD19-depleted stem cell transplant. The receptors were gathered from a female patient aged 2-9 years who had a stem cell transplant for aplastic anemia, so the T cells may come from the graft donor. CDR3s include the opening cysteine and the closing phenylalanine or tryptophan. D genes are given only for firm matches. Clone size is stated in some rows and not others, as once, few, many or a class when expanded.

v_gene,abundance,d_gene,j_gene,CDR3nt,CDR3aa
TRBV29-1,few,NA,TRBJ2-7,TGCAGCGTTGTGGAGGGACCGCGAGAGCAGTACTTC,CSVVEGPREQYF
TRBV6-1,NA,TRBD2,TRBJ2-5,TGTGCCAGCAGTGAAAGAGGGGCTAGCGGGGTCGGAGAGATCCAGTACTTC,CASSERGASGVGEIQYF
TRBV20-1,NA,NA,TRBJ2-7,TGCAGTGCTAGATCACGGGCGTACGAGCAGTACTTC,CSARSRAYEQYF
TRBV5-1,many,TRBD1,TRBJ2-1,TGCGCCAGCAGCTTGGCGGCAGGGGGCGTCTATGAGCAGTTCTTC,CASSLAAGGVYEQFF
TRBV6-5,few,TRBD2,TRBJ2-2,TGTGCCAGCAGTTATTCAAGCGGGAGGGCGAACACCGGGGAGCTGTTTTTT,CASSYSSGRANTGELFF
TRBV2,NA,TRBD1,TRBJ2-7,TGTGCCAGCTCCAAAGGGGGACAGAACTCCTACGAGCAGTACTTC,CASSKGGQNSYEQYF
TRBV10-3,NA,TRBD1,TRBJ2-7,TGTGCCATCAGTAGGACAGGGGATGCCTCCTACGAGCAGTACTTC,CAISRTGDASYEQYF
TRBV5-1,NA,TRBD1,TRBJ1-2,TGCGCCAGCAGCTTGGGTCGGACAGGGGGCTTTACTAACTATGGCTACACCTTC,CASSLGRTGGFTNYGYTF
TRBV18,many,NA,TRBJ1-4,TGTGCCAGCTCACCAGGGGACATTTCAACTAATGAAAAACTGTTTTTT,CASSPGDISTNEKLFF
TRBV7-2,few,TRBD2,TRBJ2-5,TGTGCCAGCAGCTTAGATGCTAGCGGTGAGACCCAGTACTTC,CASSLDASGETQYF
TRBV20-1,NA,NA,TRBJ1-1,TGCAGTGCTAGAGATTGGCGACAGTCTCTGAACACTGAAGCTTTCTTT,CSARDWRQSLNTEAFF
TRBV20-1,NA,TRBD1,TRBJ1-3,TGCAGTGCCCGACCAGGGGGATCGGCTGGAAACACCATATATTTT,CSARPGGSAGNTIYF
TRBV12-3/TRBV12-4,NA,NA,TRBJ2-7,TGTGCCAGCAGTTCGACAGGTAGCCCGCCCTACGAGCAGTACTTC,CASSSTGSPPYEQYF
TRBV7-9,many,NA,TRBJ1-3,TGTGCCAGCAGCTTCATTCGACACCTCTCTGGAAACACCATATATTTT,CASSFIRHLSGNTIYF
TRBV13,NA,TRBD1,TRBJ2-1,TGTGCCAGCACCAGACAGGGGCCCCTTCACAATGAGCAGTTCTTC,CASTRQGPLHNEQFF
TRBV7-9,many,NA,TRBJ1-5,TGTGCCAGCAGCCCAGGGGTGGCCAATCAGCCCCAGCATTTT,CASSPGVANQPQHF
TRBV5-1,few,NA,TRBJ1-6,TGCGCCAGCAGCCCTGAAGGGGCAGTGGGCTCCTATAATTCACCCCTCCACTTT,CASSPEGAVGSYNSPLHF
TRBV12-3/TRBV12-4,NA,NA,TRBJ1-4,TGTGCCAGCAGACATGGGAGCTCTAATGAAATGGGACTGTTTTTT,CASRHGSSNEMGLFF
TRBV5-1,NA,TRBD1,TRBJ2-1,TGCGCCAGCAGCTCCCCCAGGGGGCTTCCCGGCAATGAGCAGTTCTTC,CASSSPRGLPGNEQFF
TRBV7-9,NA,NA,TRBJ1-2,TGTGCCAGCGGCCTAAACCTGCCGGATGGAGGCTACACCTTC,CASGLNLPDGGYTF
TRBV2,few,TRBD1,TRBJ1-4,TGTGCCAGCAAGCAGGGGGGTGAAAAACTGTTTTTT,CASKQGGEKLFF
TRBV5-1,NA,TRBD2,TRBJ2-5,TGCGCCAGCAAAGTTAGCGGGAGCCCCCAAGAGACCCAGTACTTC,CASKVSGSPQETQYF
TRBV14,many,NA,TRBJ1-4,TGTGCCAGCAGCCAAGTGGACGCCGAAAAACTGTTTTTT,CASSQVDAEKLFF
TRBV6-5,few,NA,TRBJ2-7,TGTGCCAGCAGTTACAGCGGCAATCCCTACGAGCAGTACTTC,CASSYSGNPYEQYF
TRBV7-9,few,NA,TRBJ2-5,TGTGCCAGCAGCCCTAAAGAGACCGGGAGATTCCAAGAGACCCAGTACTTC,CASSPKETGRFQETQYF
TRBV4-3,NA,NA,TRBJ2-5,TGCGCCAGCAGCCAAGAGATTCGCGGACCTTACCAAGAGACCCAGTACTTC,CASSQEIRGPYQETQYF
TRBV6-2/TRBV6-3,NA,TRBD2,TRBJ2-7,TGTGCCAGCAGTCGCAAAACCGAACTAGCGTTCGCCTACGAGCAGTACTTC,CASSRKTELAFAYEQYF
TRBV7-2,few,TRBD1,TRBJ2-1,TGTGCCAGCAGCTTAGCGCTGCAGGGGGCCTTTAATGAGCAGTTCTTC,CASSLALQGAFNEQFF
TRBV9,NA,NA,TRBJ2-7,TGTGCCAGCAGCGTATCAGGGGACGAGCAGTACTTC,CASSVSGDEQYF
TRBV15,few,NA,TRBJ1-2,TGTGCCACCAGCCCCCGGGCCTCGGAGGGCTACACCTTC,CATSPRASEGYTF
TRBV5-1,few,NA,TRBJ2-2,TGCGCCAGCAGCTTGGAGGTGGTCACCGGGGAGCTGTTTTTT,CASSLEVVTGELFF
TRBV6-5,NA,TRBD1,TRBJ2-5,TGTGCCAGCAGTTACGCCGGACAGGGGGCGAGAATGGAGACCCAGTACTTC,CASSYAGQGARMETQYF
TRBV7-9,NA,NA,TRBJ1-1,TGTGCCAGCAGCTTAGCGGTGAGCGGGTTAAGAACTGAAGCTTTCTTT,CASSLAVSGLRTEAFF
TRBV27,many,NA,TRBJ1-2,TGTGCCAGCAGTTTCATGGGGGCAGGCTATGGCTACACCTTC,CASSFMGAGYGYTF
TRBV12-3/TRBV12-4,NA,TRBD1,TRBJ2-1,TGTGCCAGCAGTGCCAGGTCGACAGGGGTCAATGAGCAGTTCTTC,CASSARSTGVNEQFF
TRBV29-1,many,TRBD2,TRBJ2-5,TGCAGCGTTGAGTGGGGTGGTGCGGGAGACCCGACGGAGACCCAGTACTTC,CSVEWGGAGDPTETQYF
TRBV10-3,NA,NA,TRBJ2-2,TGTGCCATCAGTCAGGGGCTTGAAAACACCGGGGAGCTGTTTTTT,CAISQGLENTGELFF
TRBV7-6,NA,TRBD2,TRBJ2-7,TGTGCCAGCAGCCCCACTAGCGGGGGACTCTACGAGCAGTACTTC,CASSPTSGGLYEQYF
TRBV20-1,few,NA,TRBJ1-5,TGCAGTGCTCAACAGGGTTCGGGGGGTCAGCCCCAGCATTTT,CSAQQGSGGQPQHF
TRBV7-2,few,NA,TRBJ2-5,TGTGCCAGCAGCCCTACGGACCTCCAAGAGACCCAGTACTTC,CASSPTDLQETQYF
TRBV9,NA,TRBD1,TRBJ2-5,TGTGCCAGCAGCGTTCTGGGGACAGGGGGCGGGGAGACCCAGTACTTC,CASSVLGTGGGETQYF
TRBV20-1,few,TRBD2,TRBJ2-3,TGCAGTGCTACCAGGACTAGCGGGAGCTTGGATACGCAGTATTTT,CSATRTSGSLDTQYF
TRBV4-3,many,NA,TRBJ2-4,TGCGCCAGCAGCCAAGTGGCCGGGGACGGGTGGTACATTCAGTACTTC,CASSQVAGDGWYIQYF
TRBV7-2,few,NA,TRBJ2-4,TGTGCCAGCAGCTTTAAAGGGTCTAGCCCTCTAGGGAACAGTCAGTACTTC,CASSFKGSSPLGNSQYF
TRBV9,few,NA,TRBJ2-1,TGTGCCAGCAGCGTAGACAGGGAAGGCAATGAGCAGTTCTTC,CASSVDREGNEQFF
TRBV7-3,NA,TRBD1,TRBJ2-1,TGTGCCAGCAAGTTTCATGGCGACAGGGACCACAATGAGCAGTTCTTC,CASKFHGDRDHNEQFF
TRBV25-1,NA,TRBD2,TRBJ2-4,TGTGCCAGCAGTCCCTCGGGGGGGCATTTAGCCAAAAACATTCAGTACTTC,CASSPSGGHLAKNIQYF
TRBV6-1,NA,NA,TRBJ1-5,TGTGCCAGCAAATGGGGGGATAGCAATCAGCCCCAGCATTTT,CASKWGDSNQPQHF
TRBV20-1,NA,NA,TRBJ2-1,TGCAGTGCCAGACTAGTGCAGTCCTACAATGAGCAGTTCTTC,CSARLVQSYNEQFF
TRBV2,NA,NA,TRBJ1-1,TGTGCCAGCACCGAGGGGGGGCATTCTCTTATGAACACTGAAGCTTTCTTT,CASTEGGHSLMNTEAFF
TRBV12-3/TRBV12-4,few,NA,TRBJ1-1,TGTGCCAGCAGTCTCTCGCACGGAGCTTTCTTT,CASSLSHGAFF
TRBV12-3/TRBV12-4,NA,NA,TRBJ2-1,TGTGCCAGCAGTTTTTTCCCCAACAATGAGCAGTTCTTC,CASSFFPNNEQFF
TRBV6-2/TRBV6-3,NA,TRBD2,TRBJ2-3,TGTGCCAGCAGTTACTCGATAGCGGGAGATCCCCCAGATACGCAGTATTTT,CASSYSIAGDPPDTQYF
TRBV7-2,NA,NA,TRBJ1-4,TGTGCCAGCAGCTTAGTTGGCGGAATAGAGGAAAAACTGTTTTTT,CASSLVGGIEEKLFF
TRBV7-6,few,NA,TRBJ1-1,TGTGCCAGCAGCTTAGGTTCGGGAGAAGCTTTCTTT,CASSLGSGEAFF